These 19 T cell receptor beta chains were sequenced from one sample in a study of blood T cell repertoires in COVID-19. The protocol was immunoSEQ multiplex PCR, while the TCRdb copy is restricted to in-frame clones and leaves out a portion. The sample lists approximately 300,000 clones; 85% were seen once. Sequencing was carried out using PBMCs or T cells enriched from blood (not recorded which). The source is a woman in her thirties who had been exposed to COVID-19.

The chain recombines TRBV27 with TRBJ1-1; maybe TRBD1 (5 bases). CDR3 length: 14 amino acids. V was pared by 7 bases and J by 5 bases, with 17 bases between. The V gene's germline CDR1 is MNHEY and CDR2 SMNVEV (reference sequence). The CDR3, as DNA: TGTGCCAGCATCCTTCGCGGGGGGAAGACTGAAGCTTTCTTT. Translation gives CASILRGGKTEAFF.

This chain joins TRBV4-1 and TRBJ2-1; 9 bases match TRBD2. Trimming took 3 bases from V and 4 from J; bases not matched to a gene: 16. CDR1 is MGHRA and CDR2 is YSYEKL in the germline V gene. The CDR3 is 19 amino acids. CDR3 nucleotides: TGCGCCAGCAGCCAGGTACTAAATAAAGCGGGGGGAGATTACAATGAGCAGTTCTTC. Its protein is CASSQVLNKAGGDYNEQFF.

V gene TRBV6-2 or TRBV6-3 combines with J gene TRBJ2-2, with 9 bases lining up with TRBD2. Germline-derived CDR1 and CDR2 are MNHEY and SVGEGT. This CDR3 comprises 18 residues. Germline trimming cut 0 bases from V and 0 bases from J; bases unmatched to any gene: 5. Here the CDR3 DNA reads TGTGCCAGCAGTTACTCATACGGACTAGCGTCGAACACCGGGGAGCTGTTTTTT. Encoded protein: CASSYSYGLASNTGELFF.

The rearrangement uses TRBV30 and TRBJ2-5, with TRBD2 as a possible D gene (5 bases). CDR3 length: 14 residues. CDR1 is GTSNPN and CDR2 is SVGIG in the germline V gene (reference sequence). Trimming took 5 bases from V and 1 from J, leaving 14 bases between them. CDR3 residues: CAWAPGGTQETQYF. DNA for the CDR3: TGTGCCTGGGCGCCTGGAGGAACCCAAGAGACCCAGTACTTC.

The chain uses TRBV5-4 and TRBJ1-6, with 9 positions matching TRBD1. The V segment lost 4 bases and the J segment 11 bases; nucleotides outside the gene matches: 13. The CDR3 runs 16 residues. From germline, CDR1 is SGHNT and CDR2 YYREEE (reference sequence). CDR3 protein: CASSHPGQGRAAPLHF. CDR3 DNA sequence: TGTGCCAGCAGCCACCCGGGACAGGGAAGAGCGGCACCCCTCCACTTT.

This clone was counted once. This sequence joins TRBV5-6 and TRBJ2-5; D is unclear. Trimming pared 3 bases from V and 0 bases from J, leaving 6 bases between. The CDR3 spans 13 residues. CDR1 is SGHDT and CDR2 is YYEEEE in the germline V gene. DNA of the CDR3: TGTGCCAGCAGCTCTATGCACCAAGAGACCCAGTACTTC. Its protein product is CASSSMHQETQYF.

The chain recombines TRBV29-1 with TRBJ1-2, with TRBD1 matching 8 bases. J gave up 4 bases and V 5 bases, and 3 bases lay outside the gene matches. The CDR3 covers 12 residues. CDR1 and CDR2 from the germline V gene are SQVTM and ANQGSEA. CDR3 region: CSVPGTGYGYTF. DNA of the CDR3: TGCAGCGTTCCCGGGACAGGCTATGGCTACACCTTC. The full variable domain, with the rest looked up from reference TRBV29-1 and TRBJ1-2, is SAVISQKPSRDICQRGTSLTIQCQVDSQVTMMFWYRQQPGQSLTLIATANQGSEATYESGFVIDKFPISRPNLTFSTLTVSNMSPEDSSIYLCSVPGTGYGYTFGSGTRLTVV.

The sample holds a few counts of this clone. This chain joins TRBV5-1 and TRBJ2-7; 7 bases match TRBD2. The V segment lost 3 bases and the J segment 5 bases; nucleotides outside the gene matches: 11. Germline CDR1 is SGHRS and CDR2 is YFSETQ. The CDR3 has 15 residues. The CDR3 region is CASSSETSNVNEQYF. In DNA, the CDR3 is TGCGCCAGCAGCTCCGAGACTAGCAATGTCAACGAGCAGTACTTC.

This rearrangement joins TRBV6-5 to TRBJ2-7; 10 nucleotides align to TRBD2. V lost 4 bases, J lost 4 bases, and 7 bases stayed unmatched. Germline CDR1 reads MNHEY; CDR2 reads SVGAGI. This CDR3 has 15 residues. CDR3 coding DNA: TGTGCCAGCAGTTTAGGGGGACTAGCGTTGTACGAGCAGTACTTC. It translates to CASSLGGLALYEQYF.

The chain links TRBV29-1 to TRBJ1-2; D is ambiguous. Trimming left V 2 bases short and J 2 bases short, with 12 bases between. The CDR3 extends over 14 amino acids. The germline V gene encodes CDR1 SQVTM and CDR2 ANQGSEA. The DNA for the CDR3 is TGCAGCGTTGAACAGGCTGCTTACAACTATGGCTACACCTTC. It is translated as CSVEQAAYNYGYTF.

The CDR3 loop reads CASSRTGDDTQYF. CDR3 sequence (DNA): TGTGCCAGCAGTAGGACAGGGGATGATACGCAGTATTTT. The chain employs TRBV28 and TRBJ2-3, with TRBD1 matching 9 bases. Germline CDR1 and CDR2: MDHEN and SYDVKM. This CDR3 comprises 13 residues. Trimming took 5 bases from V and 6 from J; bases not matched to a gene: 3.

The chain's CDR3 is CASSPSGMGETQYF. The CDR3 nucleotides read TGTGCCAGCAGCCCTAGCGGGATGGGAGAGACCCAGTACTTC. This sequence joins TRBV7-6 and TRBJ2-5; 9 bases agree with TRBD2. CDR1 and CDR2 from the germline V gene are SGHVS and FNYEAQ. V gave up 5 bases and J gave up 4 bases; unmatched junction bases: 5. The CDR3 has 14 residues.

The chain has TRBV29-1 and TRBJ1-1; the D is unclear. The V end lost 4 bases, the J end lost 11 bases, and 11 bases lay between the germline ends. Germline V gene data show CDR1 as SQVTM and CDR2 as ANQGSEA. The CDR3 loop spans 10 amino acids. CDR3 coding DNA: TGCAGCGTTGGAGTGATGGAGGCTTTCTTT. Its protein is CSVGVMEAFF. The complete variable domain, with remaining parts taken from reference TRBV29-1 and TRBJ1-1, reads SAVISQKPSRDICQRGTSLTIQCQVDSQVTMMFWYRQQPGQSLTLIATANQGSEATYESGFVIDKFPISRPNLTFSTLTVSNMSPEDSSIYLCSVGVMEAFFGQGTRLTVV.

The chain recombines TRBV4-3 with TRBJ1-1; D possibly corresponds to TRBD1 (5 bases). V lost 6 bases, J lost 2 bases, and 13 bases lay in between. Germline V CDR1 and CDR2: LGHNA, YSLEER. The CDR3 is 14 residues long. Here the CDR3 reads CASSPSGTNTEAFF. The CDR3 bases are TGCGCCAGCAGTCCATCTGGGACTAACACTGAAGCTTTCTTT.

This clone was observed once. The rearrangement uses TRBV3-1 (or the pseudogene TRBV3-2) and TRBJ1-5, with D perhaps matching TRBD1 (5 bases). The V end lost 1 base, the J end lost 6 bases, and 10 bases lay between the germline ends. This CDR3 has 14 residues. Germline V CDR1 and CDR2: LGHDT, YNNKEL (reference sequence). CDR3 DNA: TGTGCCAGCAGCCAAGGCAGGGTCGGTCAGCCCCAGCATTTT. Translation gives CASSQGRVGQPQHF.

The CDR3 DNA sequence: TGTGCCAGCAGTTACTCGAATCGGGGGAAAGGAGAGACCCAGTACTTC. It codes for CASSYSNRGKGETQYF. The chain couples TRBV6-5 to TRBJ2-5, with D maybe TRBD2 (6 bases). The V end was cut by 0 bases, the J end by 4 bases, with 15 bases between. The CDR3 extends over 16 amino acids. The germline CDR1 and CDR2 sequences are MNHEY and SVGAGI.

This clone has a handful of counts. The chain links TRBV7-6 to TRBJ1-6; D gene uncertain. The length of the CDR3 is 15 residues. Germline V gene data show CDR1 as SGHVS and CDR2 as FNYEAQ. V gave up 4 bases and J gave up 7 bases, with 14 bases separating them. The CDR3: CASSSQSGSNSPLHF. In DNA form, the CDR3 reads TGTGCCAGCAGCTCCCAATCGGGTAGCAATTCACCCCTCCACTTT.

This sequence joins TRBV7-9 and TRBJ1-1; D gene unclear. In germline, CDR1 is SEHNR, CDR2 FQNEAQ (reference sequence). The CDR3 consists of 13 residues. Trimming cost V 1 base and J 7 bases, with 10 bases left between them. The CDR3 bases are TGTGCCAGCAGCTTAGTATGGTCGGGTGAAGCTTTCTTT. Residues: CASSLVWSGEAFF.

This chain uses TRBV5-4 with TRBJ1-6, with D possibly matching TRBD1 (6 bases). The CDR3 has 13 residues. Germline-derived CDR1 and CDR2 are SGHNT and YYREEE (reference sequence). V lost 6 bases and J 6 bases, leaving 10 bases between the germline ends. The CDR3 here is CASKGGPNSPLHF. As DNA, the CDR3 is TGTGCCAGCAAAGGGGGACCTAATTCACCCCTCCACTTT. Supplemented by reference TRBV5-4 and TRBJ1-6, the full variable domain reads ETGVTQSPTHLIKTRGQQVTLRCSSQSGHNTVSWYQQALGQGPQFIFQYYREEENGRGNFPPRFSGLQFPNYSSELNVNALELDDSALYLCASKGGPNSPLHFGNGTRLTVT.